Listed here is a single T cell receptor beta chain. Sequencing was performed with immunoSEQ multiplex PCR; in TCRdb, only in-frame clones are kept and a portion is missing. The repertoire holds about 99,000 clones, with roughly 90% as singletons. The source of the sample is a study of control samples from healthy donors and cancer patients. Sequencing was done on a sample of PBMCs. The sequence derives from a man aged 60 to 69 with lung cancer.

The CDR3 here is CASSSRTGETEAFF. The CDR3 region has the DNA TGTGCCAGCAGCTCGCGCACGGGGGAGACTGAAGCTTTCTTT. The chain has TRBV11-3 and TRBJ1-1, with D perhaps matching TRBD1 (5 bases). Trimming removed 4 bases from V and 5 bases from J, with 14 bases in between. The CDR3 covers 14 residues. Germline CDR1 SGHNT, CDR2 YENEEA.